This T cell receptor (beta chain) stems from a study of regulatory T cells in long-lasting Graves disease. Turning to the study itself: Freshly diagnosed Graves' patients had used antithyroid drugs for under 3 months.

TCR beta libraries were built with iRepertoire HTBI primers and Arm-PCR of CDR3 regions. TCRdb reanalysed the multiplex PCR reads using MiXCR and keeps one entry per CDR3 protein. This table holds roughly 420,000 distinct CDR3 sequences, 12% to 15% found once. Time point defined: newly diagnosed GD, antithyroid drugs for less than 3 months. PBMC-derived RNA was used for the TCR library. Germline V gene lookup returns CDR1 SEHNR and CDR2 FQNEAQ (reference sequence). The CDR3 length is 14 residues. Trimming removed 2 bases from V and 6 bases from J, with 10 bases in between. These data are also associated with another study on T cells in Graves' hyperthyroidism and ophthalmopathy. As reported in that work: Uncontrolled infection, other autoimmune disease, pregnancy or lactation barred patients from enrollment.

V usage is TRBV7-9 and J usage is TRBJ2-2, with D hard to call. The source is a woman aged 50 to 65 with Graves disease. Specimen: peripheral blood mononuclear cells (PBMCs), collected at new diagnosis, from a patient treated with antithyroid drugs. CDR3 nucleotides: TGTGCCAGCAGCTTAATGGTCGAAGCCGGGGAGCTGTTTTTT. Its protein product is CASSLMVEAGELFF.